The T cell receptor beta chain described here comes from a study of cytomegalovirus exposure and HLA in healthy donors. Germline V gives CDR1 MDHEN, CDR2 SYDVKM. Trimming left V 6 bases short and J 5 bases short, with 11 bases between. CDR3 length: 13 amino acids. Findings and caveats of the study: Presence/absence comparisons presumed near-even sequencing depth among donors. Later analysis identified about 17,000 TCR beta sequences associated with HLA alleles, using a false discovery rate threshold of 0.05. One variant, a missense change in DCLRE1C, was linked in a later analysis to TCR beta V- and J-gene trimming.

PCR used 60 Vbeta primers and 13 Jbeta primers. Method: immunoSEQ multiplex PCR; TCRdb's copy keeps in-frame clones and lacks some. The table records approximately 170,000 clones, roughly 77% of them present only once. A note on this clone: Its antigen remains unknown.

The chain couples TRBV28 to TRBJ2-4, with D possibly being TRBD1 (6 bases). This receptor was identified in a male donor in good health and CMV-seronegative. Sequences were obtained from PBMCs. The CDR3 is CASSQGQENIQYF. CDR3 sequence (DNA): TGTGCCAGCAGCCAGGGACAAGAAAACATTCAGTACTTC.